The sequence of this T cell receptor (beta chain) was determined in a study of cytomegalovirus exposure and HLA in healthy donors. Repertoires were generated with immunoSEQ multiplex PCR, while TCRdb's copy carries only in-frame clones and drops some. The table has roughly 240,000 clones, around nine tenths seen once. Points on this clone: The antigen is not known.

Germline V gene data show CDR1 as MDHEN and CDR2 as SYDVKM. The CDR3 consists of 16 residues. V was pared by 5 bases and J by 4 bases, with 21 bases between. Overall study findings and caveats: Rarity marked most TCR sequences, yet some public TCRs occurred in many donors. The study listed 150 to 200 cytomegalovirus-associated TCR beta chains.

This chain joins TRBV28 and TRBJ2-7; the D gene is possibly TRBD2 (6 bases). The sample taken for sequencing was PBMCs. The sequence was obtained from a man between 18 and 29 years old in good health and CMV-seronegative. The CDR3 loop is CASSDPQGLTSYEQYF. The CDR3 bases are TGTGCCAGCAGTGATCCCCAGGGTCTGACTAGTTACGAGCAGTACTTC.